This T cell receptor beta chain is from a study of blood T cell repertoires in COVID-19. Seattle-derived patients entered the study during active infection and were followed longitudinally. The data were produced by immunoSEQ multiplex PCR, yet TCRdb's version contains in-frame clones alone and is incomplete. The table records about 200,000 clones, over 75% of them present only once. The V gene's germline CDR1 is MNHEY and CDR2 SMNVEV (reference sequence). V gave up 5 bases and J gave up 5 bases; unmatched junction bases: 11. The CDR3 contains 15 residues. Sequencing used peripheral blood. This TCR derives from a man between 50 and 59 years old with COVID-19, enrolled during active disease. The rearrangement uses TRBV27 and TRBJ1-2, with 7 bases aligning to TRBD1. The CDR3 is CASSPRDRTTYGYTF. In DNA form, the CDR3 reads TGTGCCAGCAGTCCGCGGGACAGAACCACTTATGGCTACACCTTC.